These 19 T cell receptor beta chains came from one sample sequenced in a study of cytomegalovirus exposure and HLA in healthy donors. The study ran its PCR with 60 Vbeta and 13 Jbeta primers. Clones were read by immunoSEQ multiplex PCR, and TCRdb kept only the in-frame ones, dropping some. The sample holds about 120,000 clones, 73% seen once. The sample consisted of PBMCs. These receptors came from a woman in her thirties or forties in good health and CMV-seronegative.

This clone occurred a few times. This rearrangement joins TRBV6-5 to TRBJ1-1; tentatively, D is TRBD1 (6 bases). CDR3 length: 13 residues. The V end lost 5 bases, the J end lost 3 bases, and 10 bases lay between the germline ends. Germline assignment: CDR1 MNHEY and CDR2 SVGAGI. CDR3 amino acids: CASSRAGDTEAFF. The CDR3 nucleotides are TGTGCCAGCAGTCGAGCAGGGGACACTGAAGCTTTCTTT.

The chain combines TRBV4-1 with TRBJ2-7; TRBD2 aligns across 11 bases. The CDR3 extends over 16 amino acids. CDR1 MGHRA and CDR2 YSYEKL come from the germline V gene. V lost 8 bases, J lost 0 bases, and 9 bases stayed unmatched. In nucleotides, the CDR3 is TGCGCCAGCGAAGGCCTAGCGGGGGGCTTCTCCTACGAGCAGTACTTC. Its protein is CASEGLAGGFSYEQYF.

This clone has just a few counts. This chain connects TRBV5-4 to TRBJ2-7, with D perhaps matching TRBD1 (6 bases). There are 14 residues in the CDR3. Trimming shortened V by 4 bases and J by 5 bases, and 16 bases separated the two germline ends. Per germline, CDR1 SGHNT and CDR2 YYREEE (reference sequence). CDR3 residues: CASSPKTGTNEQYF. CDR3 sequence (DNA): TGTGCCAGCAGCCCGAAGACAGGCACCAACGAGCAGTACTTC.

The J gene is TRBJ2-1, the V gene TRBV7-3; 7 bases line up with TRBD1. Germline V gene lookup returns CDR1 SGHTA and CDR2 FQGTGA. This CDR3 comprises 12 residues. The V gene end was trimmed by 6 bases and the J gene end by 9 bases; junction bases not matched to a gene: 5. The CDR3 DNA reads as TGTGCCAGCAGTTCAGGGGGTTCTGAGCAGTTCTTC. Protein: CASSSGGSEQFF.

The chain recombines TRBV4-3 with TRBJ2-7, with 7 bases fitting TRBD2. This CDR3 has 16 amino acids. Germline CDR1 LGHNA, CDR2 YSLEER. V lost 3 bases and J lost 2; bases outside the gene matches: 10. The CDR3 sequence: CASSQGSSGSTYEQYF. CDR3 coding DNA: TGCGCCAGCAGCCAGGGGAGTAGCGGGTCCACCTACGAGCAGTACTTC.

The J gene is TRBJ1-1, the V gene TRBV7-8; TRBD1 matches at 11 bases. CDR3 length: 16 residues. J lost 5 bases, V lost 5 bases, and 10 bases had no gene match. Germline CDR1 reads SGHVS; CDR2 reads FQNEAQ. As DNA, the CDR3 is TGTGCCAGCAGCAAAGGTCTCCGGGACAGGGGGACTGAAGCTTTCTTT. This codes for CASSKGLRDRGTEAFF. The whole variable domain, remainder taken from reference TRBV7-8 and TRBJ1-1, is GAGVSQSPRYKVAKRGQDVALRCDPISGHVSLFWYQQALGQGPEFLTYFQNEAQLDKSGLPSDRFFAERPEGSVSTLKIQRTQQEDSAVYLCASSKGLRDRGTEAFFGQGTRLTVV.

This chain uses TRBV21-1 with TRBJ1-1; the tabulated D call, TRBD1, remains unverified against the DNA. TRBV21-1 is termed a pseudogene. CDR3 size: 13 residues. In DNA, the CDR3 is TGTGCCACCCTCTCACAGGGAGAAACTGAAGCTTTCTTT. Its protein is CATLSQGETEAFF.

The CDR3 is CASSRGQGWETQYF. For the CDR3, the DNA is TGTGCCAGCAGTAGGGGACAGGGGTGGGAGACCCAGTACTTC. The chain links TRBV27 to TRBJ2-5, with 10 bases identical to TRBD1. The germline CDR1 and CDR2 sequences are MNHEY and SMNVEV (reference sequence). This CDR3 region has 14 residues. V trimming: 5 bases; J trimming: 5 bases; junction bases outside the gene matches: 5.

Only a few counts were recorded for this clone. The chain has TRBV27 and TRBJ2-7, with 11 bases lining up with TRBD2. CDR3 length: 15 residues. V gave up 7 bases and J gave up 4 bases; unmatched junction bases: 9. Germline V gives CDR1 MNHEY, CDR2 SMNVEV (reference sequence). The DNA of the CDR3 is TGTGCCAGCATCTTACGCCTAGCGGGGGGTTACGAGCAGTACTTC. The encoded protein is CASILRLAGGYEQYF.

The chain joins TRBV7-8 to TRBJ2-5, with 10 bases fitting TRBD2. There are 15 residues in the CDR3. The V and J ends lost 4 bases and 5 bases, in that order; junction bases with no gene match: 7. CDR1 is SGHVS, CDR2 FQNEAQ, per germline. CDR3 nucleotides: TGTGCCAGCAGCTCGAGCGGGGGGGCCAGGGAGACCCAGTACTTC. Encoded protein: CASSSSGGARETQYF.

The chain combines TRBV5-1 with TRBJ2-3, with D uncertain. There are 14 residues in the CDR3. The germline CDR1 and CDR2 sequences are SGHRS and YFSETQ. V shed 1 base and J shed 7 bases, with 13 bases lying between them. The CDR3 here is CASSLLDPPYTQYF. The CDR3 DNA follows: TGCGCCAGCAGCTTGCTAGACCCCCCCTATACGCAGTATTTT.

This clone has at least ten counts. The V call is TRBV18, the J call TRBJ2-2, with a possible D match to TRBD1 (5 bases). CDR1 KGHSH and CDR2 LQKENI come from the germline V gene. The CDR3 length is 13 residues. Between the trimmed V and J ends, which lost 3 bases and 6 bases, there was a span of 8 bases. For the CDR3, the DNA is TGTGCCAGCTCACCCCAGGGATCCGGGGAGCTGTTTTTT. Encoded protein: CASSPQGSGELFF.

J is TRBJ1-1 and V is TRBV6-5; possibly TRBD1 for D (6 bases). Germline V gene sequence: CDR1 MNHEY, CDR2 SVGAGI. V was clipped by 4 bases and J by 6 bases, with 15 bases between them. This CDR3 comprises 14 residues. For the CDR3, the DNA is TGTGCCAGCAGTTTGTACTCAGGGGCCGCTGAAGCTTTCTTT. Translating it yields CASSLYSGAAEAFF.

This chain links TRBV11-2 with TRBJ2-7; 9 bases fit TRBD1. The CDR3 totals 14 residues. Germline values: CDR1 SGHAT, CDR2 FQNNGV. With V trimmed by 5 bases and J by 5 bases, 7 bases remained unmatched. The CDR3 region has the DNA TGTGCCAGCAGCAAAGGGACAGGGTTCGACGAGCAGTACTTC. This encodes CASSKGTGFDEQYF. Together with reference TRBV11-2 and TRBJ2-7, the CDR3 gives the full variable domain: EAGVAQSPRYKIIEKRQSVAFWCNPISGHATLYWYQQILGQGPKLLIQFQNNGVVDDSQLPKDRFSAERLKGVDSTLKIQPAKLEDSAVYLCASSKGTGFDEQYFGPGTRLTVT.

The rearrangement joins TRBV7-2 to TRBJ2-1; D may be TRBD2 (7 bases). This CDR3 spans 16 amino acids. Germline assignment: CDR1 SGHTA and CDR2 FQGNSA. With 3 bases removed from V and 0 bases from J, the gap between germline ends came to 12 bases. CDR3 in amino acids: CASSLAGASSYNEQFF. CDR3 nucleotide sequence: TGTGCCAGCAGCTTGGCGGGGGCAAGCTCCTACAATGAGCAGTTCTTC.

This chain links TRBV7-3 with TRBJ1-1; D possibly corresponds to TRBD1 (6 bases). Deletions cut 5 bases from V and 4 bases from J, with 20 bases between. The CDR3 is made up of 16 amino acids. Germline CDR1 reads SGHTA; CDR2 reads FQGTGA. The CDR3: CASSIADTGSGTEAFF. CDR3 DNA sequence: TGTGCCAGCAGCATAGCCGATACAGGGTCGGGCACTGAAGCTTTCTTT.

The rearrangement joins TRBV9 to TRBJ1-1, with TRBD1 as a possible D gene (6 bases). CDR3 length: 16 amino acids. The V end was cut by 0 bases, the J end by 5 bases, with 17 bases between. Germline V gives CDR1 SGDLS, CDR2 YYNGEE. CDR3 nucleotides: TGTGCCAGCAGCGTAGGGGCCGGGACACGAGGGACTGAAGCTTTCTTT. The encoded protein is CASSVGAGTRGTEAFF.

This rearrangement joins TRBV5-4 to TRBJ1-1, with D possibly being TRBD1 (6 bases). From germline, CDR1 is SGHNT and CDR2 YYREEE (reference sequence). The CDR3 is 12 residues long. The ends were cut back, 5 bases at V and 5 bases at J, with 10 bases in the middle. The CDR3 protein is CASRGGGTEAFF. The CDR3 region has the DNA TGTGCCAGCAGAGGGGGTGGGACTGAAGCTTTCTTT.

The rearrangement uses TRBV6-4 and TRBJ1-6; 7 bases fit TRBD1. The CDR3 loop spans 13 amino acids. With 6 bases clipped from V and 10 bases from J, the junction kept 6 bases outside the gene matches. The V gene's germline CDR1 is MRHNA and CDR2 SNTAGT. CDR3 in amino acids: CASRRDSGSPLHF. The CDR3 region has the DNA TGTGCCAGCAGACGGGACAGTGGCTCACCCCTCCACTTT.